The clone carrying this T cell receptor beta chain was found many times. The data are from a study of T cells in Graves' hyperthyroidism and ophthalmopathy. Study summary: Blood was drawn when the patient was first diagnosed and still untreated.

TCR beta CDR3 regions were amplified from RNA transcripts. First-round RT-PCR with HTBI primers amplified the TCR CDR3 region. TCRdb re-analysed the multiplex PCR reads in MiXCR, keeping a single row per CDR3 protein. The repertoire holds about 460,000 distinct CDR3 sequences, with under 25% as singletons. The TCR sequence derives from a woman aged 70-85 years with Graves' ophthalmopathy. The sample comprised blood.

CDR3 sequence: CASSLTGTGDEQYF. The CDR3 region has the DNA TGTGCCAGCAGCTTAACCGGGACAGGGGACGAGCAGTACTTC. The genes are TRBV7-3 and TRBJ2-7; TRBD1 agrees at 10 bases. The CDR3 has 14 amino acids. The V and J ends lost 0 bases and 5 bases, in that order; junction bases with no gene match: 1. Germline loops: CDR1 SGHTA, CDR2 FQGTGA.